This TCR gamma chain was captured by sequencing in a study of gamma-delta T cells after stem cell transplantation (dated by TCRdb to the mid-2010s). Library preparation employed RT-PCR. TCRdb lists the instrument as Illumina MiSeq. After TCRdb called clones again from the public reads with CATT, rows with identical DNA were merged. This sample is represented by 1,500 to 2,000 gamma-chain clones; 1.5% to 2% of them were singletons. The ten largest clones capture 35% to 40% of the sample. In regard to this clone: Its recognized antigen is unknown. A much larger clone lies one base from this, so it may be a read error. The sample has other DNA sequences that encode this CDR3 too.

According to the germline V gene, CDR1 reads VENAVY and CDR2 reads YDSYNSRV. Taken from cysteine to phenylalanine, the CDR3 has 14 residues. The CDR3 DNA has 42 bases and is translated from base 1. The sequencing input was gamma-delta T cells. Rearrangement joined TRGV8 to TRGJP1. The clonotype originates from a human donor. It is not recorded whose cells these are; they may come from a transplant donor. The DNA sequence is TGTGCCACCTGGGATAGGGGCACTGGCTGGTTCAAGATATTT. Translated, this gives CATWDRGTGWFKIF.